Below are 9 T cell receptor beta chains sequenced from a single sample in a study of T cell responses to AZD1222 COVID-19 vaccine. The assay was immunoSEQ multiplex PCR, and TCRdb's table has in-frame clones only and misses some. Of approximately 140,000 clones detected, more than 85% appear once; the ten largest clones hold around 3%. This sample comprised peripheral blood, obtained on day 0 of AZD1222 vaccination. Receptors were obtained from an adult in good health.

The gene calls are TRBV10-1 and TRBJ2-1, with D maybe TRBD1 (5 bases). Germline CDR1 WNHNN, CDR2 SYGVQD (reference sequence). V lost 0 bases, J lost 0 bases, and 15 bases lay in between. The CDR3 is made up of 18 amino acids. DNA of the CDR3: TGCGCCAGCAGTGAGTCTATAGAAAGGGGAAGCTCCTACAATGAGCAGTTCTTC. Its protein product is CASSESIERGSSYNEQFF.

The gene calls are TRBV7-9 and TRBJ1-2; D is unresolved. CDR1 and CDR2 (germline): SEHNR, FQNEAQ (reference sequence). Trimming cost V 5 bases and J 4 bases, with 17 bases left between them. This CDR3 has 15 residues. In nucleotides, the CDR3 is TGTGCCAGCAGCCTCCGACCCGAGGAGGTCTATGGCTACACCTTC. Amino acids: CASSLRPEEVYGYTF.

The chain carries TRBV5-4 and TRBJ1-1, with a tentative D call TRBD1 (5 bases). This CDR3 region has 13 residues. V lost 0 bases and J lost 11, with 14 bases in between. From germline, CDR1 is SGHNT and CDR2 YYREEE (reference sequence). The CDR3 is CASSLAGRWGAFF. The CDR3 DNA is TGTGCCAGCAGCTTGGCGGGGAGGTGGGGGGCTTTCTTT.

The CDR3 is CASSPAGVRGDEAFF. The CDR3 DNA follows: TGTGCCAGCTCCCCGGCAGGGGTAAGAGGGGATGAAGCTTTCTTT. V and J are TRBV19 and TRBJ1-1, with D possibly TRBD1 on 6 matching bases. V lost 9 bases and J lost 7, with 24 bases in between. The CDR3 has 15 amino acids. Germline assignment: CDR1 LNHDA and CDR2 SQIVND (reference sequence).

J is TRBJ2-5 and V is TRBV24-1, with D maybe TRBD1 (5 bases). The CDR3 covers 16 residues. The ends were cut back, 1 base at V and 4 bases at J, with 15 bases in the middle. CDR1 is KGHDR and CDR2 is SFDVKD in the germline V gene. CDR3 in amino acids: CATSDLEGASGETQYF. The CDR3 DNA sequence: TGTGCCACCAGTGATTTAGAAGGGGCGAGTGGAGAGACCCAGTACTTC.

The V gene is TRBV19, the J gene TRBJ1-1, with D unresolved. The V gene's germline CDR1 is LNHDA and CDR2 SQIVND (reference sequence). The CDR3 extends over 14 amino acids. Trimming took off 7 bases at V and 1 base at J, with 13 bases between the two ends. DNA of the CDR3: TGTGCCAGTACATCCCAGGCTGGGAACACTGAAGCTTTCTTT. It yields the protein CASTSQAGNTEAFF.

V gene TRBV3-1 (or the pseudogene TRBV3-2) combines with J gene TRBJ2-5; no clear D. Germline CDR1 LGHDT, CDR2 YNNKEL (reference sequence). The CDR3 runs 14 residues. Trimming cost V 2 bases and J 4 bases, with 11 bases left between them. The CDR3 region has the DNA TGTGCCAGCAGCCAACCCGGATTTGGAGAGACCCAGTACTTC. It translates to CASSQPGFGETQYF.

The chain couples TRBV9 to TRBJ2-2; D tentatively reads TRBD1 or TRBD2 (5 bases each). Trimming took off 0 bases at V and 1 base at J, with 10 bases between the two ends. Germline values: CDR1 SGDLS, CDR2 YYNGEE. The CDR3 covers 16 residues. The CDR3 region has the DNA TGTGCCAGCAGCGTAGCTACGAGGGGGAACACCGGGGAGCTGTTTTTT. The encoded protein is CASSVATRGNTGELFF.

The V and J genes are TRBV30 and TRBJ2-5; 10 positions agree with TRBD2. CDR1 and CDR2 (germline): GTSNPN, SVGIG (reference sequence). The CDR3 loop spans 17 amino acids. Losses at the gene ends were 2 bases for V and 4 bases for J; bases not matched to a gene: 13. The CDR3 DNA reads as TGTGCCTGGAGTCGGGGACTAGCGAGGGGGGCAGGAGAGACCCAGTACTTC. Translation gives CAWSRGLARGAGETQYF.